This is a list of T cell receptor beta chains from one sample in a study of shared clonotypes between healthy human individuals. Assay: immunoSEQ multiplex PCR; the TCRdb copy retains only in-frame clones and omits some. The table has about 2.3 million clones, 85% to 95% seen once. The sequenced material came from naive CD4+ T cells from PBMCs. These receptors were taken from a man between 18 and 35 years old in good health. Some clones in this sample may be carry-over from other donors' samples. Both conserved end residues are trimmed from each CDR3. Fields, in order: V gene, CDR3 protein.

V gene: TRBV6-5
CDR3 protein: ASSYSPGYQETQY

V gene: TRBV2
CDR3 protein: ASSVRDPYTDTQY

V gene: TRBV19
CDR3 protein: ASRWDKYYNEQF

V gene: TRBV11-2
CDR3 protein: ASSSQGSSEKLF

V gene: TRBV5-1
CDR3 protein: ASSLYGTGVEQY

V gene: TRBV15
CDR3 protein: ATSRGGSAGTGQETQY

V gene: TRBV6-5
CDR3 protein: ASSPTGSHGYT

V gene: TRBV11-2
CDR3 protein: ASSLVRTRGETQY

V gene: TRBV5-4
CDR3 protein: AAASGRYYEQY

V gene: TRBV2
CDR3 protein: ASGGQGTQY

V gene: TRBV7-4
CDR3 protein: ASIRQGSRTQPQH

V gene: TRBV4-1
CDR3 protein: ASSHYGQGIRDTQY

V gene: TRBV5-1
CDR3 protein: ASSFGGSDHQPQH

V gene: TRBV4-2
CDR3 protein: ASSQGGGRTEAF

V gene: TRBV14
CDR3 protein: ASSQDPGGSQETQY

V gene: TRBV10-2
CDR3 protein: ASRSGSNEDEQY

V gene: TRBV28
CDR3 protein: ATFPGAITDTQY

V gene: TRBV4-3
CDR3 protein: ASSRNRAYEQY

V gene: TRBV7-6
CDR3 protein: ASSLAVQPGWETQY

V gene: TRBV29-1
CDR3 protein: SAVTGGTYEQY

V gene: TRBV18
CDR3 protein: ASSPVAGPTNEKLF

V gene: TRBV12-5
CDR3 protein: ASGLAEGRGGQPQH

V gene: TRBV19
CDR3 protein: ASSMRSYGYT

V gene: TRBV6-6
CDR3 protein: ASSYSQETQY

V gene: TRBV28
CDR3 protein: ASSDRLASSYNEQF

V gene: TRBV25-1
CDR3 protein: ASSGEGPEGTDTQY

V gene: TRBV25-1
CDR3 protein: ASSRTQGKLF

V gene: TRBV10-3
CDR3 protein: AISPHTWNEQF

V gene: TRBV5-4
CDR3 protein: ASSWDSLPLNTEAF

V gene: TRBV5-8
CDR3 protein: ATFRDRGPTEAF

V gene: TRBV4-1
CDR3 protein: ASSQQGGRIAGANVLT

V gene: TRBV28
CDR3 protein: AAGDHPF

V gene: TRBV6-1
CDR3 protein: ASRGLAFSTDTQY

V gene: TRBV19
CDR3 protein: ASSAQGRNTEAF

V gene: TRBV5-1
CDR3 protein: ASSSLANEQY

V gene: TRBV28
CDR3 protein: ASKISGPYGYT

V gene: TRBV28
CDR3 protein: ASSPPGTGGYEQY

V gene: TRBV28
CDR3 protein: ASTVGGVSYEQY

V gene: TRBV29-1
CDR3 protein: SVVSGWGQF

V gene: TRBV6-5
CDR3 protein: ASSANGWSF

V gene: TRBV6-1
CDR3 protein: ASSGGLAVQAQY

V gene: TRBV5-8
CDR3 protein: ASSLVQREGQETQY

V gene: TRBV4-2
CDR3 protein: ASSQDRSLGSYEQY

V gene: TRBV18
CDR3 protein: ASSPLRVGAGTGSTDTQY

V gene: TRBV6-1
CDR3 protein: ASRGSINQPQH

V gene: TRBV11-2
CDR3 protein: ASSLGRSYERNEQF

V gene: TRBV18
CDR3 protein: ASSPPGLSSYEQY

V gene: TRBV9
CDR3 protein: ASSVGTSGRAGENEQF

V gene: TRBV6-1
CDR3 protein: ASSWDRGNEQF

V gene: TRBV6-5
CDR3 protein: ASSRRSGNQPQH

V gene: TRBV2
CDR3 protein: ASAIPGTSGSYEQY

V gene: TRBV4-2
CDR3 protein: ASSGPQAGLYEQY

V gene: TRBV5-1
CDR3 protein: ASSLILADRRHEQY

V gene: TRBV13
CDR3 protein: ASSWGLAGGSNEQF

V gene: TRBV5-4
CDR3 protein: ASSYHAGVTDTQY

V gene: TRBV7-3
CDR3 protein: ASSSGVPDTQY